This TCR beta chain originates from a study of blood T cell repertoires in COVID-19. As processed by the authors: Reference gene primer amplification yielded estimated nucleated cell counts. Clones were sequenced by immunoSEQ multiplex PCR, and TCRdb holds only the in-frame ones, with some missing. V, J and clone size reflect that table, while D and trimming were determined from the DNA. The profile shows roughly 330,000 clones, about 91% of them singletons. This clone was observed a few times. With 4 bases removed from V and 2 bases from J, the gap between germline ends came to 14 bases. The germline gives CDR1 SGHAT, CDR2 FQNNGV. CDR3 length: 15 residues.

The TCR originated in a man aged 25-45 years with COVID-19, enrolled during active disease. Sequenced material: peripheral blood. This chain uses TRBV11-2 with TRBJ2-5; perhaps TRBD1 as D (5 bases). CDR3 protein: CASSSVTGLQETQYF. CDR3 coding DNA: TGTGCCAGCAGCTCCGTAACAGGCCTACAAGAGACCCAGTACTTC.